Detailed here is one T cell receptor (beta chain). The antigen it recognizes is unknown. Base qualities are missing; no much larger clone stands one base away. The entry originates in a study of Ad26.COV2.S vaccination and SARS-CoV-2 variants (dated by TCRdb to the early 2020s). As for the study more broadly: Donors in the vaccine arm were drawn from COV1001, a multicentre, randomized, double-blind, placebo-controlled phase I-IIa trial testing Ad26.COV2.S in healthy adults. Ad26.COV2.S was administered intramuscularly at 5 x 10^10 or 1 x 10^11 viral particles, either as a single shot or as two shots given 56 days apart. The specificity and breadth of SARS-CoV-2-reactive T cell receptors after Ad26.COV2.S vaccination were assessed by TCRbeta repertoire sequencing. A total of 32 samples were included in the TCR-sequenced set, comprising roughly 19 Ad26.COV2.S vaccine recipients, 5 placebo recipients and 8 SARS-CoV-2 convalescent individuals. Trial participants were randomized into five groups of five: low-dose or high-dose Ad26.COV2.S given once or twice, or placebo on both occasions. Throughout the experiments and outcome assessment, investigators stayed blinded to trial group allocation. Overall results and qualifications from the work: After vaccination, substantial breadth of spike-specific CD8+ and CD4+ T cell responses was reported. It was noted by the authors that total T cell responses may have been underestimated by the TCR breadth and depth analyses. Non-spike TCR breadth was comparable between vaccine and placebo recipients, consistent with the vaccine containing only spike. The study was not powered for comparison of responses between vaccine doses or regimens. Compared with placebo recipients, Ad26.COV2.S recipients showed higher spike-specific TCR breadth (P = 0.0014).

This sample's treatment or condition label indicates: 15 to 20 received Ad26.COV2.S at low or high dose, single or two shots; 5 received placebo; per-sample allocation not given. For vaccine and placebo recipients, repertoires were sequenced using samples collected on day 63 after the first injection. Cohort 1b enrolled around 24 adults aged 18-55 years at a single site in Boston, USA, between 29 July and 7 August 2020. Ad26.COV2.S was a replication-incompetent adenovirus type 26 vector expressing a prefusion-stabilized SARS-CoV-2 spike protein from the original Wuhan strain. The germline V gene encodes CDR1 LNHDA and CDR2 SQIVND (reference sequence). The junction carries 14 bases between V and J, which are trimmed by 3 bases and 0 bases respectively. Counted from cysteine to phenylalanine, this CDR3 has 16 amino acids. CDR3 DNA is the only sequence kept; it has 48 bases, read in frame from the first base.

TCRbeta CDR3 regions were sequenced with the immunoSEQ Assay. After extraction, genomic DNA underwent amplification by bias-controlled multiplex PCR, followed by high-throughput sequencing. The source study handled its data this way. To quantify the absolute abundance of every unique TCRbeta CDR3 region, sequences were collapsed and filtered. Usable DNA was measured by amplifying reference genes present in all nucleated cells, and TCRbeta template counts were normalized to that usable DNA to estimate T cell fraction. Repertoire TCRs were annotated as SARS-CoV-2-specific when V gene, CDR3 amino acid sequence and J gene were exactly matched to a known reactive TCR set. The reference SARS-CoV-2 TCR set was derived from MIRA and filtered for enrichment in COVID-19-positive ImmuneCODE repertoires, a step that removed public or cross-reactive TCRs. Using the MIRA antigens, annotated TCRs were further analysed by specific ORF or by position within an ORF. Breadth was defined as annotated unique rearrangements over total unique productive rearrangements; depth was the summed frequency of those rearrangements. Two-sided Wilcoxon rank-sum tests were applied when comparing TCR breadth between groups. TCRdb limited this immuneACCESS table to in-frame rearrangements with V and J called. A share of clones is missing; checked studies link under half to unresolved V genes, and the rest is unexplained. V and J calls and clone size are as listed in that table; D and trimming were resolved from the DNA. The sample table holds 350,000 to 600,000 clones, of which about nine tenths were seen once. The top ten clonotypes cover around 1.6% of the sample.

The material sequenced was peripheral blood, taken in a trial of Ad26.COV2.S vaccine versus placebo. This clonotype was sampled from a person aged 18 to 59 who received the Ad26.COV2.S COVID-19 vaccine or a placebo. The rearranged segments are TRBV19 and TRBJ1-1, with the D gene uncertain. The CDR3 protein sequence reads: CASSMWDMGMNTEAFF. The DNA sequence is given as TGTGCCAGTAGTATGTGGGATATGGGGATGAACACTGAAGCTTTCTTT. Full variable domain (CDR3 extended with the reference TRBV19 and TRBJ1-1 proteins): DGGITQSPKYLFRKEGQNVTLSCEQNLNHDAMYWYRQDPGQGLRLIYYSQIVNDFQKGDIAEGYSVSREKKESFPLTVTSAQKNPTAFYLCASSMWDMGMNTEAFFGQGTRLTVV.